The T cell receptor beta chain under discussion was sequenced for a study of CD4 T cells in relation to SARS-CoV-2 and coronaviruses. For the study at large: Controls used an HIV-1 Nef peptide pool or no peptide. General observations from the study: This crossreactivity analysis covered spike protein alone, no other viral proteins.

Produced via immunoSEQ multiplex PCR; TCRdb's table is partial and in-frame only. The sample holds under 20,000 clones, 60% to 85% seen once. Unexposed donor CD4+ T cells date from about 2011-2018, before the COVID-19 pandemic. Isolation of CD4+ T cells took place after around 11 days in culture. As cell numbers allowed, unexposed-donor CD4+ T cells faced SARS-CoV-2 S/N and four cold-coronavirus spikes. Germline V CDR1 and CDR2: LNHDA, SQIVND (reference sequence). V lost 6 bases, J lost 0 bases, and 2 bases stayed unmatched. The CDR3 loop spans 16 amino acids. This clone was recorded a few times. Its antigen is undetermined.

Sequenced input: CD4+ T cells from PBMCs, cultured in vitro. The rearrangement links TRBV19 to TRBJ2-1; the match to TRBD2 covers 13 bases. This receptor was taken from a human donor in good health. The CDR3 reads CASSGTSGTSYNEQFF. The DNA for the CDR3 is TGTGCCAGTAGCGGGACTAGCGGGACCTCCTACAATGAGCAGTTCTTC.